The present T cell receptor (beta chain) was sequenced within a study of read filtering for tumor transcriptome and immune sequencing. Study context: Roughly 8 patients were R-ISS I, some 16 were R-ISS II, about seven were R-ISS III. TCR-mapped reads were about 3.5 to 10.27 million with IR-seq versus roughly 75 to 1,400 with RNA-seq.

This clonotype was counted at least ten times. The antigen remains undetermined. The study's findings and limits: Dropping single-read clonotypes raised IR-seq and RNA-seq shared-clonotype correlation.

From around 0.4 ug of RNA, a library with molecular barcoded alpha/delta and beta/gamma adaptors was made. In TCRdb, the reads were re-called with MiXCR into one record per CDR3 protein. The top ten clones hold 13% to 15% of a sample with 45,000 to 50,000 distinct CDR3 sequences, roughly 12% of them seen once. Sampling of bone marrow took place during active disease in every patient. The germline V gene has CDR1 LGHNA and CDR2 YSLEER. V dropped 1 base and J dropped 7 bases, with 19 bases sitting between them. The CDR3 length is 17 residues. The sequence was obtained from a donor aged 40 or over with multiple myeloma. The genes are TRBV4-3 and TRBJ1-4, with D perhaps matching TRBD1 (6 bases). The sequencing sample was made of a population of CD138-negative cells sorted from bone marrow. The CDR3 is CASSQGQAGQGREKLFF. The DNA for the CDR3 is TGCGCCAGCAGCCAAGGTCAGGCAGGGCAGGGGCGTGAAAAACTGTTTTTT.